The table lists the clone carrying this T cell receptor beta chain with a few counts. Its antigen remains unknown. TCR cDNA molecules each had a unique molecular identifier. Each CDR3 protein is one row after TCRdb ran MiXCR on the 5' RACE reads. The sample lists around 60,000 distinct CDR3 sequences, roughly 8% occurring once. The data derive from a study of spatial heterogeneity in lung cancer. Study details: Raw reads showed each unique TCR and UMI combination turning up more than ten times on average.

General study points: Circulating ubiquitous expanded tumor TCRs were observed more frequently at resection than at follow-up.

From germline, CDR1 is SNHLY and CDR2 FYNNEI. This CDR3 has 12 residues. V was pared by 1 base and J by 3 bases, with 3 bases between. The time point was: sample taken at primary tumor resection. In each case, whole RNA from tumor, nontumor lung or frozen PBMC was sequenced unsorted. Samples came from roughly 75 TRACERx patients with untreated early-stage lung cancer. Sequences were derived from PBMCs, sampled at surgery. This receptor was taken from a female donor with early-stage non-small cell lung cancer. The chain uses TRBV2 and TRBJ2-5; D remains unclear. The CDR3 DNA is TGTGCCAGCAGTGAAGTGGAAGAGACCCAGTACTTC. Translated, it gives CASSEVEETQYF.